One sample yielded the 19 T cell receptor beta chains listed below, sequenced in a study of blood T cell repertoires in COVID-19. Profiled with immunoSEQ multiplex PCR; TCRdb holds only in-frame clones, not every one. This sample has under 200,000 clones, with around nine tenths found just once. The source material was peripheral blood. These receptors were obtained from a man aged 65 to 85 with acute or convalescent COVID-19.

The J gene is TRBJ2-3, the V gene TRBV7-6; 8 bases match TRBD2. Unmatched junction bases numbered 11, after V lost 3 bases and J lost 3 bases. The germline gives CDR1 SGHVS, CDR2 FNYEAQ. This CDR3 spans 17 amino acids. The CDR3 loop reads CASSLTTGGRSTDTQYF. As DNA, the CDR3 is TGTGCCAGCAGCTTGACAACGGGGGGGCGATCGACAGATACGCAGTATTTT.

This clone was counted a few times. The V gene is TRBV14, the J gene TRBJ2-7, with 8 bases that match TRBD2. From germline, CDR1 is SGHDN and CDR2 FVKESK. The junction had 5 bases not matched to a gene; V was cut back by 2 bases and J by 5 bases. This CDR3 has 14 amino acids. The CDR3 region has the DNA TGTGCCAGCAGCCAACCCTCCGGGAGGGACGAGCAGTACTTC. It is translated as CASSQPSGRDEQYF.

V and J are TRBV7-9 and TRBJ1-1; 7 nucleotides line up with TRBD1. After removal of 5 bases from V and 2 bases from J, the junction contained 2 bases not matched to a gene. This CDR3 is built from 13 residues. Germline V lookup: CDR1 SEHNR, CDR2 FQNEAQ (reference sequence). CDR3 DNA sequence: TGTGCCAGCAGCCGACAGGGAAACACTGAAGCTTTCTTT. This sequence encodes CASSRQGNTEAFF. Full variable domain (rest looked up from reference TRBV7-9 and TRBJ1-1): DTGVSQNPRHKITKRGQNVTFRCDPISEHNRLYWYRQTLGQGPEFLTYFQNEAQLEKSRLLSDRFSAERPKGSFSTLEIQRTEQGDSAMYLCASSRQGNTEAFFGQGTRLTVV.

The chain links TRBV28 to TRBJ2-3; D might be TRBD2 (7 bases). The CDR3 is made up of 15 amino acids. The ends were cut back, 10 bases at V and 8 bases at J, with 25 bases in the middle. Looked up from germline, CDR1 is MDHEN and CDR2 is SYDVKM. The CDR3 is CATSGASGSRGTQYF. CDR3 nucleotides: TGTGCCACCTCTGGGGCTAGCGGATCCAGGGGTACGCAGTATTTT.

This chain links TRBV18 with TRBJ1-6; TRBD1 matches 9 bases. Germline V gene lookup returns CDR1 KGHSH and CDR2 LQKENI. CDR3 length: 13 residues. V dropped 4 bases and J dropped 10; count of bases not matched to a gene: 2. The CDR3, as DNA: TGTGCCAGCTCACGGGACAGGGACTCACCCCTCCACTTT. Encoded protein: CASSRDRDSPLHF.

The count of this clone is one. The chain employs TRBV18 and TRBJ2-3; a possible D gene is TRBD1 (5 bases). The CDR3 is 14 residues long. Germline V CDR1 and CDR2: KGHSH, LQKENI. V was clipped by 3 bases and J by 5 bases, with 12 bases between them. CDR3 sequence reads: CASSPPGDRDTQYF. CDR3 bases: TGTGCCAGCTCACCCCCGGGCGACAGAGATACGCAGTATTTT.

This rearrangement joins TRBV6-5 to TRBJ2-7, with 7 nucleotides matching TRBD1. The V segment lost 2 bases and the J segment 6 bases; nucleotides outside the gene matches: 7. CDR1 is MNHEY and CDR2 is SVGAGI in the germline V gene. The CDR3 has 14 amino acids. CDR3 protein: CASSYRDRSREQYF. CDR3 bases: TGTGCCAGCAGTTACAGGGACAGATCCCGCGAGCAGTACTTC.

The gene calls are TRBV3-1 (or the pseudogene TRBV3-2) and TRBJ1-2, with a possible D match to TRBD1 (5 bases). The V end was cut by 4 bases, the J end by 2 bases, with 14 bases between. The CDR3 consists of 15 residues. Germline V gene sequence: CDR1 LGHDT, CDR2 YNNKEL (reference sequence). The CDR3 region is CASSLGGGRNYGYTF. DNA for the CDR3: TGTGCCAGCAGCCTGGGGGGGGGACGGAACTATGGCTACACCTTC.

This clone has a single count. The chain employs TRBV28 and TRBJ2-7, with TRBD1 matching 11 bases. CDR3 length equals 15 residues. CDR1 is MDHEN, CDR2 SYDVKM, per germline. V trimming: 5 bases; J trimming: 5 bases; junction bases outside the gene matches: 8. The CDR3 nucleotides read TGTGCCAGCAGTAGGCAGGACAGGGGGCAGAACGAGCAGTACTTC. This encodes CASSRQDRGQNEQYF.

J is TRBJ2-7 and V is TRBV29-1, with 13 positions matching TRBD2. V lost 6 bases and J lost 4; bases outside the gene matches: 3. The CDR3 is 13 amino acids. Looked up from germline, CDR1 is SQVTM and CDR2 is ANQGSEA. The CDR3 nucleotides read TGCAGCGTCCGGACTAGCGGGAGTTACGAGCAGTACTTC. This gives the protein CSVRTSGSYEQYF.

V usage is TRBV19 and J usage is TRBJ2-5, with 7 bases that match TRBD2. Germline CDR1 reads LNHDA; CDR2 reads SQIVND (reference sequence). The V and J ends lost 0 bases and 5 bases, in that order; junction bases with no gene match: 3. The CDR3 extends over 14 amino acids. The CDR3 coding sequence is TGTGCCAGTAGTATAGATCTGGGAGGGGAGACCCAGTACTTC. Its protein is CASSIDLGGETQYF.

V and J are TRBV11-3 and TRBJ2-1, with no clear D. This CDR3 spans 15 amino acids. Deletions cut 5 bases from V and 0 bases from J, with 11 bases between. CDR1 SGHNT and CDR2 YENEEA come from the germline V gene. CDR3 DNA: TGTGCCAGCAGCAATCCGGCGGTCTCCTACAATGAGCAGTTCTTC. Translating it yields CASSNPAVSYNEQFF.

This chain joins TRBV4-2 and TRBJ2-1; no reliable D call. The CDR3 covers 14 residues. Germline values: CDR1 LGHNA, CDR2 YNFKEQ. With 1 base removed from V and 8 bases from J, the gap between germline ends came to 12 bases. The CDR3 DNA is TGTGCCAGCAGCCAAGGGGCAGTGGTGGATGAGCAGTTCTTC. This codes for CASSQGAVVDEQFF.

This clone showed up just once. The gene calls are TRBV30 and TRBJ2-7; 8 bases match TRBD2. Per the germline V gene, CDR1 is GTSNPN and CDR2 is SVGIG (reference sequence). The CDR3 runs 13 residues. CDR3 sequence (DNA): TGTGCGCTGGCTACCGGGACTAGCTACGAGCAGTACTTC. It yields the protein CALATGTSYEQYF.

V is TRBV19 and J is TRBJ1-6, with D uncertain. The V end lost 3 bases, the J end lost 11 bases, and 11 bases lay between the germline ends. The CDR3 sequence is 13 residues long. CDR1 is LNHDA and CDR2 is SQIVND in the germline V gene (reference sequence). The CDR3: CASSMTRGPPLHF. As DNA, the CDR3 is TGTGCCAGTAGTATGACTCGGGGTCCACCCCTCCACTTT.

This sequence joins TRBV2 and TRBJ1-1; the D gene is possibly TRBD1 (5 bases). The germline V and J ends were trimmed by 7 bases and 3 bases, with 12 bases remaining between them. CDR1 SNHLY and CDR2 FYNNEI come from the germline V gene. The CDR3 is 13 amino acids. The CDR3 reads CASTLGVYTEAFF. As DNA, the CDR3 is TGTGCCAGCACCTTAGGGGTGTACACTGAAGCTTTCTTT.

This clone was recorded once. The CDR3 is CASSEAGQGAGGYTF. DNA of the CDR3: TGTGCCAGCAGTGAAGCGGGACAGGGGGCAGGTGGCTACACCTTC. The J gene is TRBJ1-2, the V gene TRBV2; 12 positions agree with TRBD1. The ends lost 0 bases at V and 7 bases at J; junction bases unmatched: 3. Germline CDR1 reads SNHLY; CDR2 reads FYNNEI. There are 15 residues in the CDR3.

The chain joins TRBV28 to TRBJ1-5; 9 bases are shared with TRBD1. This CDR3 has 17 amino acids. Germline CDR1 is MDHEN and CDR2 is SYDVKM. Trimming cost V 2 bases and J 7 bases; bases outside gene matches: 12. This CDR3 is CASSLGSGTGLRQPQHF. For the CDR3, the DNA is TGTGCCAGCAGTTTAGGCTCCGGGACAGGGCTTAGACAGCCCCAGCATTTT.

This chain connects TRBV27 to TRBJ2-7, with D unclear. Germline assignment: CDR1 MNHEY and CDR2 SMNVEV (reference sequence). The CDR3 loop spans 13 amino acids. Trimming cost V 8 bases and J 1 base, with 12 bases left between them. In DNA form, the CDR3 reads TGTGCCAGCCCCTCTACGTTTTCCTACGAGCAGTACTTC. It is translated as CASPSTFSYEQYF.